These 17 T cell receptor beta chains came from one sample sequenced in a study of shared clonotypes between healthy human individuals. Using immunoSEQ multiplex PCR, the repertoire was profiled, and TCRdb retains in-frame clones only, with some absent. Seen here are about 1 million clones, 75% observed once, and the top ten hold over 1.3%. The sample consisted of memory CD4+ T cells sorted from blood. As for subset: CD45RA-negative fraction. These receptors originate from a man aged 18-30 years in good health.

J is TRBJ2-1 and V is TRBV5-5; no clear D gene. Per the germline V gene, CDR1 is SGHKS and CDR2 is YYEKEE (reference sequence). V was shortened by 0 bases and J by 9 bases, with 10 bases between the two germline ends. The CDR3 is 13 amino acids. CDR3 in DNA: TGTGCCAGCAGCTTGGAACCGTCAAGTGAGCAGTTCTTC. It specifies CASSLEPSSEQFF.

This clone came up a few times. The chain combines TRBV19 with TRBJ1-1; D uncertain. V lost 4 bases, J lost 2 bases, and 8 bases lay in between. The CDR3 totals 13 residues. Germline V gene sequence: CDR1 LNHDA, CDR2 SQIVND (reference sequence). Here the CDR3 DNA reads TGTGCCAGTAGTAGTCACAGAAACACTGAAGCTTTCTTT. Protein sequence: CASSSHRNTEAFF.

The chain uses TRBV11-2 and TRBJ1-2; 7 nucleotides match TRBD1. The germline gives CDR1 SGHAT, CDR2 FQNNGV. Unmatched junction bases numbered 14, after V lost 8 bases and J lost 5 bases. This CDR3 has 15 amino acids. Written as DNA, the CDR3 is TGTGCCAGCCGGAATACCGGCGGGACAGTTTATGGCTACACCTTC. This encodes CASRNTGGTVYGYTF.

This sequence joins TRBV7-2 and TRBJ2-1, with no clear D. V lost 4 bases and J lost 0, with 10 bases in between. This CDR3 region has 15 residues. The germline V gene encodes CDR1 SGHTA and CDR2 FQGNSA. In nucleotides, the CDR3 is TGTGCCAGCAGCTCGGATGTCGGCTCCTACAATGAGCAGTTCTTC. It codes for CASSSDVGSYNEQFF.

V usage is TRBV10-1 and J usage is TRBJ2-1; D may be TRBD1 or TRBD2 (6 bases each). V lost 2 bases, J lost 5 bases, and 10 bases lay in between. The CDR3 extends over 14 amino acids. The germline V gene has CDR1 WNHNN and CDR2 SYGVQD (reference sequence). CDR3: CASSERGADNEQFF. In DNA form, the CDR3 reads TGCGCCAGCAGTGAGAGGGGGGCGGACAATGAGCAGTTCTTC.

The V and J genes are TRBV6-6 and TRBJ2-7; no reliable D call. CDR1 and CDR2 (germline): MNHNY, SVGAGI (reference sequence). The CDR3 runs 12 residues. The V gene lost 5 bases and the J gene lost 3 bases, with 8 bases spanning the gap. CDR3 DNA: TGTGCCAGCAGTGTCCGCCTCTACGAGCAGTACTTC. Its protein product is CASSVRLYEQYF.

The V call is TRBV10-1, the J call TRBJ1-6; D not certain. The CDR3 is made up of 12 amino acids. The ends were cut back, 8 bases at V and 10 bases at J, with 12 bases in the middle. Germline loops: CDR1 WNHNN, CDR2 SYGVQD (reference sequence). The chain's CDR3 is CASPLIGSPLHF. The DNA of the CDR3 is TGCGCCAGCCCTCTGATCGGGTCACCCCTCCACTTT.

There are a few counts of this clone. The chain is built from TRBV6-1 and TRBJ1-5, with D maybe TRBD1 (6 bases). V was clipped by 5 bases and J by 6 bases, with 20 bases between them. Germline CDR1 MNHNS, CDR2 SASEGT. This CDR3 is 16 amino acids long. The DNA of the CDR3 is TGTGCCAGCAGTCAAGGAACCAGGGGAGTCGGTCAGCCCCAGCATTTT. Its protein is CASSQGTRGVGQPQHF.

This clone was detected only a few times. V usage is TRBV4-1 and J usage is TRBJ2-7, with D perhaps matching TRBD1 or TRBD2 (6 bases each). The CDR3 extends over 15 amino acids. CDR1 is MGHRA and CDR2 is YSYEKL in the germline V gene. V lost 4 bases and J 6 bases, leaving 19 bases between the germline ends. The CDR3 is CASSPREGGGVEQYF. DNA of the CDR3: TGCGCCAGCAGCCCGCGTGAGGGGGGAGGCGTCGAGCAGTACTTC.

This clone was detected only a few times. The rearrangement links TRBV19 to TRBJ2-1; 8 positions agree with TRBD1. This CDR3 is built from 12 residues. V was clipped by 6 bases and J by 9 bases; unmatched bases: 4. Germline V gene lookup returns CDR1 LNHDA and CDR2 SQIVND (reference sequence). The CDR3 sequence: CASSMDRVEQFF. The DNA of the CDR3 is TGTGCCAGTAGCATGGACAGGGTTGAGCAGTTCTTC.

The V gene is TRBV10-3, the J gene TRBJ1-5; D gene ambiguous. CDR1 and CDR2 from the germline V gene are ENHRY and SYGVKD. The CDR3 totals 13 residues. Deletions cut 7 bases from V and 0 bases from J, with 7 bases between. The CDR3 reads CAITRSSNQPQHF. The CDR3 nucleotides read TGTGCCATCACCCGGAGTAGCAATCAGCCCCAGCATTTT.

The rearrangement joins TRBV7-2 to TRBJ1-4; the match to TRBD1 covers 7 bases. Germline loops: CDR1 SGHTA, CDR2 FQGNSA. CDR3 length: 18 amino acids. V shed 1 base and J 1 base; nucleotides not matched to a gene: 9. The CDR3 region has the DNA TGTGCCAGCAGCTTAGAATACATCCGACAGGGAACTAATGAAAAACTGTTTTTT. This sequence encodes CASSLEYIRQGTNEKLFF.

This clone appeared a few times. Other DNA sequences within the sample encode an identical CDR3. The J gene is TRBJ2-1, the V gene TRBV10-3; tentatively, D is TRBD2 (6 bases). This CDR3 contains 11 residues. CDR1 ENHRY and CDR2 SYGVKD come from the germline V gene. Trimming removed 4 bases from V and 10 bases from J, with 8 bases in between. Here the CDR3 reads CAISGGDEQFF. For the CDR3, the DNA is TGTGCCATCAGTGGGGGGGACGAGCAGTTCTTC.

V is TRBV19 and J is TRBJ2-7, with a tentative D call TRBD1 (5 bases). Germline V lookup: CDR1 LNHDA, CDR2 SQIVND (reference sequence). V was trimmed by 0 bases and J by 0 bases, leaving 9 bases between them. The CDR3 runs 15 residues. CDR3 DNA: TGTGCCAGTAGTATAGAGGCAGGGCCCTCCTACGAGCAGTACTTC. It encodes CASSIEAGPSYEQYF.

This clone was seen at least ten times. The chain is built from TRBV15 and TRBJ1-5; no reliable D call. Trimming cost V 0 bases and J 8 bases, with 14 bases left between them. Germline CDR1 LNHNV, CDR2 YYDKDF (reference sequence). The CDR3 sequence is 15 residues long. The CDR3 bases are TGTGCCACCAGCAGAGAGAGGACTAACGGGGAGCCCCAGCATTTT. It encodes CATSRERTNGEPQHF. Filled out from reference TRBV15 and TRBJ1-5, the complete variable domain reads DAMVIQNPRYQVTQFGKPVTLSCSQTLNHNVMYWYQQKSSQAPKLLFHYYDKDFNNEADTPDNFQSRRPNTSFCFLDIRSPGLGDTAMYLCATSRERTNGEPQHFGDGTRLSIL.

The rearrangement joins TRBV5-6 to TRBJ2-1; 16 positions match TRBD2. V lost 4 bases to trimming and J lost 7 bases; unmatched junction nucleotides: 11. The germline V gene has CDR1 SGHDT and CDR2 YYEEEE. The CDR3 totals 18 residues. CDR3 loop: CASSPGLAGGWGGNEQFF. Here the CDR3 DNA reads TGTGCCAGCAGCCCGGGACTAGCGGGAGGGTGGGGCGGTAATGAGCAGTTCTTC.

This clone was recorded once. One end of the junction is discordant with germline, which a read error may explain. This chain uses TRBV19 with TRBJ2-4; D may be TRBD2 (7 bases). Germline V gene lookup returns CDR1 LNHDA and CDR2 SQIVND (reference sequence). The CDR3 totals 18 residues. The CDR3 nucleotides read TGTGCCAGTAGTGTAGATTTAGGGGGGGGCAAAGCCAAAAACATTCAGTACTTC. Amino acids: CASSVDLGGGKAKNIQYF.